This entry describes one T cell receptor beta chain. The antigen it binds to is not known. Base qualities are not provided; no much larger clone lies one nucleotide away. From cysteine to phenylalanine, the CDR3 is 13 amino acids long. Only the CDR3 part of the read is kept: 39 bases, read in frame from the first base. Trimming takes 6 bases from V and 9 bases from J, and the germline ends sit 18 bases apart. In the germline V gene, CDR1 corresponds to SQVTM and CDR2 to ANQGSEA. Patients with melanoma were used as donors. The data were taken from a study of CD4+ T cells in melanoma (dated by TCRdb to 2022 to 2024). Background on the whole study: Neoantigen-specific CD4+ T cells in human melanoma were investigated in the study. Overall study results and their limits: Neoantigen-specific CD4+ T cells were reported to be correlated with the function of CD8+ T cells, macrophages and B cells. According to the report, neoantigen-specific CD4+ T cells in melanoma displayed diverse differentiation states.

The library was built by means of the immunoSEQ multiplex PCR assay. Drawn from immuneACCESS, this table holds only the in-frame rearrangements with V and J called that TCRdb kept. Clones are partly lost; checked studies trace under half to an unresolved V gene and leave the rest unexplained. The sample table holds 110,000 to 150,000 clones, of which roughly 91% were seen once. The ten largest clonotypes hold roughly 1.4% of the sample. The TCR comes from a human donor with melanoma. The rearranged segments are TRBV29-1 and TRBJ2-1; the D gene is perhaps TRBD1 or TRBD2, as each covers 5 bases. CDR3 protein: CSVLAGVRGEQFF. At the DNA level, the sequence is TGCAGCGTGCTAGCTGGGGTTAGGGGTGAGCAGTTCTTC.